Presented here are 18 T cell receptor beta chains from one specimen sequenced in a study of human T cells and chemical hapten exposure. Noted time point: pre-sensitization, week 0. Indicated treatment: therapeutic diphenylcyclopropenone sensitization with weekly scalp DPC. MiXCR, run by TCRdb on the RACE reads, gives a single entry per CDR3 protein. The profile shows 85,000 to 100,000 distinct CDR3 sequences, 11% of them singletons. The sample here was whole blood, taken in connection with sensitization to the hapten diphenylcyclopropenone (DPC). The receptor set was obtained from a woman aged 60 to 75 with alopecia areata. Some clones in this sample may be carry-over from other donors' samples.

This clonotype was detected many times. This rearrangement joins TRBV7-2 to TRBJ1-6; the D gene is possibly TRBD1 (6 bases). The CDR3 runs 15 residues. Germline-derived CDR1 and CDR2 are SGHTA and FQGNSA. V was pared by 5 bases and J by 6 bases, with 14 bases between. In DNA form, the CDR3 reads TGTGCCAGCAGCCCGGACAGACGACCTAATTCACCCCTCCACTTT. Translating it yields CASSPDRRPNSPLHF.

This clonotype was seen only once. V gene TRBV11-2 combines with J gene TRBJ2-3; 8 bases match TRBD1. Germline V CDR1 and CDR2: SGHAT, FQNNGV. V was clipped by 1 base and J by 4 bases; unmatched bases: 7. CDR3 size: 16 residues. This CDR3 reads CASSLGFRGQADTQYF. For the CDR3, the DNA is TGTGCCAGCAGCTTAGGATTCCGGGGACAGGCAGATACGCAGTATTTT.

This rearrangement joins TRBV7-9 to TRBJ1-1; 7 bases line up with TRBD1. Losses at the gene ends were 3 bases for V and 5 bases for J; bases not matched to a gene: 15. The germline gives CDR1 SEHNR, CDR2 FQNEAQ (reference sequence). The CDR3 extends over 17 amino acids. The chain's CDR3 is CASSLSRDSGGGTEAFF. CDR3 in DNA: TGTGCCAGCAGCTTGAGCCGGGACAGCGGGGGAGGAACTGAAGCTTTCTTT.

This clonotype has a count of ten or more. This chain's CDR3 is CASSLMGQGTTEAFF. In DNA form, the CDR3 reads TGTGCCAGCAGCCTTATGGGACAGGGGACCACTGAAGCTTTCTTT. This rearrangement joins TRBV7-3 to TRBJ1-1; 10 bases are a match to TRBD1. V shed 5 bases and J 4 bases; nucleotides not matched to a gene: 7. The CDR3 runs to 15 residues. CDR1 and CDR2 from the germline V gene are SGHTA and FQGTGA. The full variable domain, rest sourced from reference TRBV7-3 and TRBJ1-1, is GAGVSQTPSNKVTEKGKYVELRCDPISGHTALYWYRQSLGQGPEFLIYFQGTGAADDSGLPNDRFFAVRPEGSVSTLKIQRTERGDSAVYLCASSLMGQGTTEAFFGQGTRLTVV.

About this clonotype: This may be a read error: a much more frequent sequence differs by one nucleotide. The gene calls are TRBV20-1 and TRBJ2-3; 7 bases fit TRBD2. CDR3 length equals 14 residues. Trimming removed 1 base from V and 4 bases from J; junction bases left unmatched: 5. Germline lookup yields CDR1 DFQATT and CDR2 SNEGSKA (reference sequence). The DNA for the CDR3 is TGCAGTGCTAGAGGTCAGACTAGCTCAGATACGCAGTATTTT. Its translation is CSARGQTSSDTQYF.

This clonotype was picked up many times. CDR3 region: CASSVGRAGNSPLHF. CDR3 in DNA: TGTGCCAGCAGCGTAGGAAGGGCTGGGAATTCACCCCTCCACTTT. The V gene is TRBV9, the J gene TRBJ1-6; no definite D call. The CDR3 runs to 15 residues. Germline V gives CDR1 SGDLS, CDR2 YYNGEE. Trimming removed 0 bases from V and 7 bases from J, with 11 bases in between.

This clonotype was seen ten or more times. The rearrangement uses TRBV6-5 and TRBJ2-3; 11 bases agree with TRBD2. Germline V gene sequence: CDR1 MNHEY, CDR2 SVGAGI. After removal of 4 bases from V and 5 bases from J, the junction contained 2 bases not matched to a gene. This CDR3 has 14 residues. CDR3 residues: CASSLAGGQDTQYF. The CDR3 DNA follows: TGTGCCAGCAGTTTAGCGGGGGGGCAAGATACGCAGTATTTT.

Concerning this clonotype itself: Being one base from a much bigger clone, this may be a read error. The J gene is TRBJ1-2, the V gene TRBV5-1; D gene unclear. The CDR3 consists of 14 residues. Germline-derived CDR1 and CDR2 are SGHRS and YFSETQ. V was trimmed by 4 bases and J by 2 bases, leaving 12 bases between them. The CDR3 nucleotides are TGCGCCAGCAGCATGGGCAGGATGAACTATGGCTACACCTTC. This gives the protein CASSMGRMNYGYTF.

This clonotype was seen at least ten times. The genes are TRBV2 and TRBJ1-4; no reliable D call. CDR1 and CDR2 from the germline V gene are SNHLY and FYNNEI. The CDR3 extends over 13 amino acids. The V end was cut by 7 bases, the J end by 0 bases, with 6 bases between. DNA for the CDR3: TGTGCCAGCACTGAGACAACTAATGAAAAACTGTTTTTT. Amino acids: CASTETTNEKLFF.

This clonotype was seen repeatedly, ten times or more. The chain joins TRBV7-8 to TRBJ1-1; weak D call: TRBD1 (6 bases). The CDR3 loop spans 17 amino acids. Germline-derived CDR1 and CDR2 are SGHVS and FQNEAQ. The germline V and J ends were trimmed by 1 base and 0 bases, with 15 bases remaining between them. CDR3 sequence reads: CASSLVGRGAMNTEAFF. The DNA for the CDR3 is TGTGCCAGCAGCTTAGTCGGCAGGGGCGCAATGAACACTGAAGCTTTCTTT. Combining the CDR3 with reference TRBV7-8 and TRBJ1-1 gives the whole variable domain GAGVSQSPRYKVAKRGQDVALRCDPISGHVSLFWYQQALGQGPEFLTYFQNEAQLDKSGLPSDRFFAERPEGSVSTLKIQRTQQEDSAVYLCASSLVGRGAMNTEAFFGQGTRLTVV.

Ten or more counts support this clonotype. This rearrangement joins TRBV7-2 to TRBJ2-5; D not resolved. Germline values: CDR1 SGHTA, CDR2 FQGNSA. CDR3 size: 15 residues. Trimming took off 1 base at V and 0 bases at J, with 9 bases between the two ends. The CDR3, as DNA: TGTGCCAGCAGCTTAGTGACCTCATACCAAGAGACCCAGTACTTC. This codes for CASSLVTSYQETQYF.

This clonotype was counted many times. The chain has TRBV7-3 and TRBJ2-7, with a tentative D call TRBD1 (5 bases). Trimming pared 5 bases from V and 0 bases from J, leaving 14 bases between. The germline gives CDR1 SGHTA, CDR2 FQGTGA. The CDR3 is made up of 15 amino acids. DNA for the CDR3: TGTGCCAGCAGCCCCTCGGCAGGGCCCTCCTACGAGCAGTACTTC. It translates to CASSPSAGPSYEQYF.

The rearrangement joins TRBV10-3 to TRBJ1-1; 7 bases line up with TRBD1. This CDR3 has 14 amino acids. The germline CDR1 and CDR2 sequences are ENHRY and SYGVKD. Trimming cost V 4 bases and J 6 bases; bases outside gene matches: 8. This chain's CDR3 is CAISADRRLAEAFF. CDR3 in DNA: TGTGCCATCAGTGCGGACAGGCGTTTAGCTGAAGCTTTCTTT.

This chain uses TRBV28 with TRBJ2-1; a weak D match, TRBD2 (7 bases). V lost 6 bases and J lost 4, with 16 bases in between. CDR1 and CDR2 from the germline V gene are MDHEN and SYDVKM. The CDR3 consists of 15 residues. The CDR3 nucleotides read TGTGCCAGCAGCCCTTTCGGGGGGCAATACAATGAGCAGTTCTTC. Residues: CASSPFGGQYNEQFF.

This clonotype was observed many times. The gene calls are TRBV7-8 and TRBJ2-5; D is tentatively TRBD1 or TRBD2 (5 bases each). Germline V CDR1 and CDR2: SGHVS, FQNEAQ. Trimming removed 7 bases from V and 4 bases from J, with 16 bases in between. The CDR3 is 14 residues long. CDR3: CASTPGRGLETQYF. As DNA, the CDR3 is TGTGCCAGCACCCCGGGACGCGGCCTAGAGACCCAGTACTTC.

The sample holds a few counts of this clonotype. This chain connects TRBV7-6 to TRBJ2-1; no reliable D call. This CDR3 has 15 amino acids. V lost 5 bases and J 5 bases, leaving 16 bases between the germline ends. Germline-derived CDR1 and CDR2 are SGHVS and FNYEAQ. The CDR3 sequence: CASSKMTPYDNEQFF. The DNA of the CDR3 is TGTGCCAGCAGCAAAATGACCCCCTACGACAATGAGCAGTTCTTC.

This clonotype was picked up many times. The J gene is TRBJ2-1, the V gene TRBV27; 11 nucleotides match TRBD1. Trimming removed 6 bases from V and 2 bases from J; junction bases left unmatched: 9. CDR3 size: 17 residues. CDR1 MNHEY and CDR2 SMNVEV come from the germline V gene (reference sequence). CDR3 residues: CASRPTPGQGAYNEQFF. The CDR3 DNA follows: TGTGCCAGCAGGCCAACTCCGGGACAGGGGGCCTACAATGAGCAGTTCTTC.

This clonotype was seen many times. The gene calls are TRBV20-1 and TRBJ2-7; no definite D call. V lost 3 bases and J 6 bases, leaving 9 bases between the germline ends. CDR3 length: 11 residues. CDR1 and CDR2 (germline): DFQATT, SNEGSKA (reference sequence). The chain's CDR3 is CSARAYSEQYF. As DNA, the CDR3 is TGCAGTGCTAGGGCCTACAGCGAGCAGTACTTC.